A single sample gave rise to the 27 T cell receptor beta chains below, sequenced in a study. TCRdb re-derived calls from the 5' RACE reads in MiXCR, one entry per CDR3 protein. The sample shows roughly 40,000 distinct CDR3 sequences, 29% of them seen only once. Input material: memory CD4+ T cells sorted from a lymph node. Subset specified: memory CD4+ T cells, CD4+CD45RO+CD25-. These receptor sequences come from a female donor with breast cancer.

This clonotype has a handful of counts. The CDR3, as DNA: TGTGCCAGCAGCTTGGACCTCCGCGACAGGGGTGGCTACACCTTC. The encoded protein is CASSLDLRDRGGYTF. The rearrangement uses TRBV5-5 and TRBJ1-2; 8 bases line up with TRBD1. The V gene end was trimmed by 0 bases and the J gene end by 7 bases; junction bases not matched to a gene: 8. Germline assignment: CDR1 SGHKS and CDR2 YYEKEE (reference sequence). This CDR3 has 15 residues.

For the CDR3, the DNA is TGTGCCAGCAGTGTATTAGGGGTAATGTACACTGAAGCTTTCTTT. Translating gives CASSVLGVMYTEAFF. The chain employs TRBV6-5 and TRBJ1-1; D is possibly TRBD1 (5 bases). V was trimmed by 5 bases and J by 3 bases, leaving 16 bases between them. This CDR3 contains 15 residues. Germline V CDR1 and CDR2: MNHEY, SVGAGI.

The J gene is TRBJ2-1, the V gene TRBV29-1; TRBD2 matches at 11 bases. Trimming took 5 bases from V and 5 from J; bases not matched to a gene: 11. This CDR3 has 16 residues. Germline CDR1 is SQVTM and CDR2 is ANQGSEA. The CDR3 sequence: CSVIWLAGGKNNEQFF. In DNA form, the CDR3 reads TGCAGCGTTATTTGGCTAGCGGGAGGAAAAAACAATGAGCAGTTCTTC.

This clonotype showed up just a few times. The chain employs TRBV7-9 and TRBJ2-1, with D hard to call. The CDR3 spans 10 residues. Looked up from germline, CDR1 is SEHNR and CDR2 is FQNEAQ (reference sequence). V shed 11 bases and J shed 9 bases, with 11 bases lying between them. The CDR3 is CAARSGEQFF. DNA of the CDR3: TGTGCCGCCCGCTCGGGTGAGCAGTTCTTC.

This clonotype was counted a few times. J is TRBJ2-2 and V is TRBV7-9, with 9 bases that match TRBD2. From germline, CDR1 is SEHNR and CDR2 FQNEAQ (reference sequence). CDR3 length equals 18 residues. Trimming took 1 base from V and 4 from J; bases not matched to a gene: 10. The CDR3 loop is CASSLVQVAGDVTGELFF. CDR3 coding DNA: TGTGCCAGCAGCTTAGTTCAAGTAGCGGGAGACGTCACCGGGGAGCTGTTTTTT.

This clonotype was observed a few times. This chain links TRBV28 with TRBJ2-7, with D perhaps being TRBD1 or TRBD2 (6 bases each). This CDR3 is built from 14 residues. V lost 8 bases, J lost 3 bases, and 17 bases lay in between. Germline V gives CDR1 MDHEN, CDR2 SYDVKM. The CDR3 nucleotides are TGTGCCAGCCGGGGGCAAAGTCAGGGCTACGAGCAGTACTTC. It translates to CASRGQSQGYEQYF. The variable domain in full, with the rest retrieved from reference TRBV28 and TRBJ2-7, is DVKVTQSSRYLVKRTGEKVFLECVQDMDHENMFWYRQDPGLGLRLIYFSYDVKMKEKGDIPEGYSVSREKKERFSLILESASTNQTSMYLCASRGQSQGYEQYFGPGTRLTVT.

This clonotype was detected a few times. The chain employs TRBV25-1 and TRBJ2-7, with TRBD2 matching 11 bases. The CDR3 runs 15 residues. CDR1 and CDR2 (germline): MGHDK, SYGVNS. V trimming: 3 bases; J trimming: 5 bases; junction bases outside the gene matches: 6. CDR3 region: CASSDGTSGRDEQYF. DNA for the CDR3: TGTGCCAGCAGTGACGGTACTAGCGGGAGAGACGAGCAGTACTTC.

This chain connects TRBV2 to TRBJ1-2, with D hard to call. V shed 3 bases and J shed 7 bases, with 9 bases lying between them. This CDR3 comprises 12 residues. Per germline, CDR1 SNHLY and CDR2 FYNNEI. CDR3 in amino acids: CASSERGRGYTF. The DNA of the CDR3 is TGTGCCAGCAGTGAGCGGGGTCGTGGCTACACCTTC.

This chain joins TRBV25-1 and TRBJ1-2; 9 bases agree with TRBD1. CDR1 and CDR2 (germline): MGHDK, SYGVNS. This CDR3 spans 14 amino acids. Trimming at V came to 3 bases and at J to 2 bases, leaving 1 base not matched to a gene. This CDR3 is CASSEGTGNYGYTF. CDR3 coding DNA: TGTGCCAGCAGTGAGGGGACAGGGAACTATGGCTACACCTTC.

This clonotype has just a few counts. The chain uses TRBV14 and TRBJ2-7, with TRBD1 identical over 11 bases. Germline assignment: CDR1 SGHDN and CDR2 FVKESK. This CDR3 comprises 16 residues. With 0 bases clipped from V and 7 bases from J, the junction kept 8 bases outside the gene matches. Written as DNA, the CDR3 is TGTGCCAGCAGCCAAGATCCGGACAGGGGGCCGCGGGAGCAGTACTTC. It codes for CASSQDPDRGPREQYF.

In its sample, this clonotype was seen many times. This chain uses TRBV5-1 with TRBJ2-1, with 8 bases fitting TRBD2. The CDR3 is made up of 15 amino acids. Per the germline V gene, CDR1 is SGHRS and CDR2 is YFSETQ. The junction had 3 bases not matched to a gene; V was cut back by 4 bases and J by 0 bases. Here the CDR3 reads CASSKSGSSYNEQFF. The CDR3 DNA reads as TGCGCCAGCAGCAAAAGCGGGAGCTCCTACAATGAGCAGTTCTTC. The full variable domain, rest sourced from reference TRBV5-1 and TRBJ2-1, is KAGVTQTPRYLIKTRGQQVTLSCSPISGHRSVSWYQQTPGQGLQFLFEYFSETQRNKGNFPGRFSGRQFSNSRSEMNVSTLELGDSALYLCASSKSGSSYNEQFFGPGTRLTVL.

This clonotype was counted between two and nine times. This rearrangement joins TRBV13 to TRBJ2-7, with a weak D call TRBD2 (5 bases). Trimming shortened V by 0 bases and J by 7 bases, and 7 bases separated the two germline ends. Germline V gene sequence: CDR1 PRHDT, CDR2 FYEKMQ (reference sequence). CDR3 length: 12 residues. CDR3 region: CASSLGRAEQYF. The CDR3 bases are TGTGCCAGCAGCTTAGGGCGGGCGGAGCAGTACTTC.

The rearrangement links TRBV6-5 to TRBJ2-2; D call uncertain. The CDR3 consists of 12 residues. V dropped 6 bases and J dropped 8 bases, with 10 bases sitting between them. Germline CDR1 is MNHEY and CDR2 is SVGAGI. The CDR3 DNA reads TGTGCCAGCAGCTTTACCAGAGGGGAGCTGTTTTTT. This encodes CASSFTRGELFF.

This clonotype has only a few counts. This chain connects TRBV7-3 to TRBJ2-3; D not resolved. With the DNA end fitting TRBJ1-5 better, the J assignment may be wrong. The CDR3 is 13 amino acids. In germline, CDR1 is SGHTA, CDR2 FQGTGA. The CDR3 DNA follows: TGTGCCAGCAGCTTCTCATCGGGAGATACGCAGCATTTT. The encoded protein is CASSFSSGDTQHF.

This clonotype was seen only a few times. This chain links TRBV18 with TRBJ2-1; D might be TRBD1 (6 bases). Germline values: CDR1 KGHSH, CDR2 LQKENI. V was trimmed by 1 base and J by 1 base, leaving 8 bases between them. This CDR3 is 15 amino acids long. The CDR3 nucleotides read TGTGCCAGCTCACCACAAGACAGGTCCTACAATGAGCAGTTCTTC. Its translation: CASSPQDRSYNEQFF.

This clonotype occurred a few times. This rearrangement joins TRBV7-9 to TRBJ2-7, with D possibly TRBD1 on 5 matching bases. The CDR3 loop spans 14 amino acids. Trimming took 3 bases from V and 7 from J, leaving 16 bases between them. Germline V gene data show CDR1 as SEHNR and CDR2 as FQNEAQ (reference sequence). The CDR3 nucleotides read TGTGCCAGCAGCTTGTCAGGGATTAGGAAGGAGCAGTACTTC. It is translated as CASSLSGIRKEQYF.

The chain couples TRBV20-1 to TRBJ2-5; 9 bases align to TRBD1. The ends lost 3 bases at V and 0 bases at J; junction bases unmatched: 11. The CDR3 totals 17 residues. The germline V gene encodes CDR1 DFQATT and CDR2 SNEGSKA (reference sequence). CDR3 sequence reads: CSARTGGSGANQETQYF. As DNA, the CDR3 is TGCAGTGCTAGGACAGGGGGTAGTGGGGCGAACCAAGAGACCCAGTACTTC.

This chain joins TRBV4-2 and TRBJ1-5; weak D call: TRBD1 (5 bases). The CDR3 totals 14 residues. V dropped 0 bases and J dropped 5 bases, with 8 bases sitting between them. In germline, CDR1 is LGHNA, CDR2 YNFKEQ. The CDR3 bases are TGTGCCAGCAGCCAAGACGGGGGGTATCAGCCCCAGCATTTT. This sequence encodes CASSQDGGYQPQHF.

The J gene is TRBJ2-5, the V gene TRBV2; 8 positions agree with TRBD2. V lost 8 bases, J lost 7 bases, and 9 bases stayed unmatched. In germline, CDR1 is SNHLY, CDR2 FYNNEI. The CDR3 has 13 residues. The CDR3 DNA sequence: TGTGCCAGCGGGGGGGAAGCGGGGGTGACCCAGTACTTC. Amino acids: CASGGEAGVTQYF.

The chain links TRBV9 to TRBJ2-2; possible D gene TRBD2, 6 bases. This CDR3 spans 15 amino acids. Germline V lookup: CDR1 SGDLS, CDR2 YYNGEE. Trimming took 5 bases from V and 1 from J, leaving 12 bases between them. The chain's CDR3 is CASRPSDRNTGELFF. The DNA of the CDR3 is TGTGCCAGCAGACCTAGCGATCGGAACACCGGGGAGCTGTTTTTT. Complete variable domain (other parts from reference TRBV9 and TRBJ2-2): DSGVTQTPKHLITATGQRVTLRCSPRSGDLSVYWYQQSLDQGLQFLIQYYNGEERAKGNILERFSAQQFPDLHSELNLSSLELGDSALYFCASRPSDRNTGELFFGEGSRLTVL.

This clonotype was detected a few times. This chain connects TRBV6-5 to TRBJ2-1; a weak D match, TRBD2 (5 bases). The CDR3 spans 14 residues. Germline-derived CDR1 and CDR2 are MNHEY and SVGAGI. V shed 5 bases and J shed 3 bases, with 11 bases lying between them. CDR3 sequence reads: CASSLGRYYNEQFF. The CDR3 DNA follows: TGTGCCAGCAGTCTGGGGAGATACTACAATGAGCAGTTCTTC.

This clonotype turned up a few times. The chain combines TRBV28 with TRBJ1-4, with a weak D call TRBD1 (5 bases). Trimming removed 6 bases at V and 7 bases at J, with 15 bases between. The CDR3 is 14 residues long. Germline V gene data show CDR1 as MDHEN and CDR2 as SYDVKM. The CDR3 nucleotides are TGTGCCAGCAGGTCCGGGACTCGGAGTGAAAAACTGTTTTTT. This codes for CASRSGTRSEKLFF.

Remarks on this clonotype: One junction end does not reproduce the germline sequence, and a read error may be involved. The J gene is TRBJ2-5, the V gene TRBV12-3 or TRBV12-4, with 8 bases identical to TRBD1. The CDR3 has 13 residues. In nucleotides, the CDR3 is TGCGCCAGCCAAGGACAGGGACAAGAGACCCAGTACTTC. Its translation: CASQGQGQETQYF.

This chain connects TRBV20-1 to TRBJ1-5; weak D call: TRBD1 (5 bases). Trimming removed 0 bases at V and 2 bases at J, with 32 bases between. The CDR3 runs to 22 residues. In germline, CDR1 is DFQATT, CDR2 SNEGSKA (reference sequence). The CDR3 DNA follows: TGCAGTGCTAGAGATAGTTGGTCCCTTACCTCAGGGACTGATCCTGGCAATCAGCCCCAGCATTTT. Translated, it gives CSARDSWSLTSGTDPGNQPQHF.

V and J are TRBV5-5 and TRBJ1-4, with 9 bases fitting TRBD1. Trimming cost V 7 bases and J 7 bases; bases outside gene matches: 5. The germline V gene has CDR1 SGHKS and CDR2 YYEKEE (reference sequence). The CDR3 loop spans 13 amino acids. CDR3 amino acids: CASGRDRVEKLFF. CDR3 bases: TGTGCCAGCGGCCGGGACAGGGTTGAAAAACTGTTTTTT.

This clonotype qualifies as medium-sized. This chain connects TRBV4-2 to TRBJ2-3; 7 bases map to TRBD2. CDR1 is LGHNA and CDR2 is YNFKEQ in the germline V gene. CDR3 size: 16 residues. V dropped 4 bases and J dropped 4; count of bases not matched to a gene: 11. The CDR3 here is CASSPTAGSGSDTQYF. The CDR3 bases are TGTGCCAGCAGCCCAACAGCGGGATCTGGTTCAGATACGCAGTATTTT.

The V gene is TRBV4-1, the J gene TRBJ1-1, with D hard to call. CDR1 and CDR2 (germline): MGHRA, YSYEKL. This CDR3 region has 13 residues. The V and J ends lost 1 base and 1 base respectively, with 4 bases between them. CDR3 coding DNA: TGCGCCAGCAGCCAAGTACCGAACACTGAAGCTTTCTTT. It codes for CASSQVPNTEAFF.